These 24 T cell receptor beta chains were sequenced from one sample in a study of blood T cell repertoires in COVID-19. The assay was immunoSEQ multiplex PCR, and TCRdb's table has in-frame clones only and misses some. The table records about 250,000 clones, about 85% of them present only once. Sequencing was carried out using PBMCs or T cells enriched from blood (not recorded which). These receptors were obtained from a woman between 50 and 59 years old who had been exposed to COVID-19.

This sequence joins TRBV5-1 and TRBJ2-1, with 12 bases matching TRBD2. CDR1 is SGHRS, CDR2 YFSETQ, per germline. The CDR3 consists of 21 residues. Trimming removed 3 bases from V and 0 bases from J; junction bases left unmatched: 16. The CDR3 here is CASSSHPAGTSGSHSYNEQFF. The CDR3 region has the DNA TGCGCCAGCAGCTCCCACCCTGCGGGGACTAGCGGGTCACACTCCTACAATGAGCAGTTCTTC.

This chain joins TRBV3-1 (or the pseudogene TRBV3-2) and TRBJ2-7; D ambiguous. This CDR3 spans 12 amino acids. Trimming left V 4 bases short and J 3 bases short, with 7 bases between. Per the germline V gene, CDR1 is LGHDT and CDR2 is YNNKEL (reference sequence). DNA of the CDR3: TGTGCCAGCAGCCTGAGTTTCTACGAGCAGTACTTC. This sequence encodes CASSLSFYEQYF.

This chain connects TRBV29-1 to TRBJ2-1, with D perhaps TRBD1 (6 bases). The germline V gene encodes CDR1 SQVTM and CDR2 ANQGSEA. The CDR3 has 13 amino acids. Trimming removed 6 bases at V and 5 bases at J, with 14 bases between. The chain's CDR3 is CSVLRDNNNEQFF. The DNA of the CDR3 is TGCAGCGTATTACGGGACAATAACAATGAGCAGTTCTTC.

The V call is TRBV29-1, the J call TRBJ2-5; D possibly corresponds to TRBD2 (6 bases). The CDR3 length is 15 residues. V lost 5 bases and J lost 4, with 20 bases in between. Germline V CDR1 and CDR2: SQVTM, ANQGSEA. The DNA of the CDR3 is TGCAGCGTTCGGTATGACGGGGGAGGAGGAGAGACCCAGTACTTC. This encodes CSVRYDGGGGETQYF. Complete variable domain (other parts from reference TRBV29-1 and TRBJ2-5): SAVISQKPSRDICQRGTSLTIQCQVDSQVTMMFWYRQQPGQSLTLIATANQGSEATYESGFVIDKFPISRPNLTFSTLTVSNMSPEDSSIYLCSVRYDGGGGETQYFGPGTRLLVL.

The genes are TRBV4-1 and TRBJ1-2, with D perhaps matching TRBD1 (5 bases). The CDR3 spans 16 residues. Germline CDR1 and CDR2: MGHRA and YSYEKL. V was cut by 1 base and J by 4 bases, with 16 bases left in between. CDR3 sequence reads: CASSQGDWGLSYGYTF. In DNA form, the CDR3 reads TGCGCCAGCAGCCAAGGAGATTGGGGCCTCTCCTATGGCTACACCTTC.

CDR3 DNA: TGTGCCAGCAGCCGAAGCGGGCTAGCGGGGGACCAGGGTGAGCAGTTCTTC. Protein sequence: CASSRSGLAGDQGEQFF. V and J are TRBV3-1 (or the pseudogene TRBV3-2) and TRBJ2-1; TRBD2 matches at 10 bases. Germline V gene sequence: CDR1 LGHDT, CDR2 YNNKEL (reference sequence). The CDR3 covers 17 residues. V lost 4 bases, J lost 9 bases, and 15 bases stayed unmatched.

V and J are TRBV18 and TRBJ1-1; a weak D match, TRBD1 (6 bases). CDR1 KGHSH and CDR2 LQKENI come from the germline V gene. This CDR3 comprises 12 residues. V gave up 2 bases and J gave up 7 bases, with 8 bases separating them. The CDR3 DNA reads as TGTGCCAGCTCACCAGGACAGATTGAAGCTTTCTTT. It yields the protein CASSPGQIEAFF.

The gene calls are TRBV4-1 and TRBJ2-1; maybe TRBD2 (6 bases). Germline V gene sequence: CDR1 MGHRA, CDR2 YSYEKL. Trimming took off 0 bases at V and 7 bases at J, with 16 bases between the two ends. CDR3 size: 16 residues. The CDR3 nucleotides are TGCGCCAGCAGCCAAGATATTTACGGGGGTGGGAATGAGCAGTTCTTC. Translated, it gives CASSQDIYGGGNEQFF.

There are a few counts of this clone. CDR3 DNA: TGTGCCAGCAGTGACAGGGTTTGGAGTCAGCCCCAGCATTTT. Amino acid sequence: CASSDRVWSQPQHF. The V and J genes are TRBV2 and TRBJ1-5; the D gene is possibly TRBD1 (5 bases). CDR3 length: 14 amino acids. V lost 3 bases and J lost 6, with 12 bases in between. From germline, CDR1 is SNHLY and CDR2 FYNNEI. Full variable domain (outside the CDR3, taken from reference TRBV2 and TRBJ1-5): EPEVTQTPSHQVTQMGQEVILRCVPISNHLYFYWYRQILGQKVEFLVSFYNNEISEKSEIFDDQFSVERPDGSNFTLKIRSTKLEDSAMYFCASSDRVWSQPQHFGDGTRLSIL.

The chain links TRBV28 to TRBJ2-3; 10 nucleotides line up with TRBD1. With V trimmed by 4 bases and J by 2 bases, 3 bases remained unmatched. Germline loops: CDR1 MDHEN, CDR2 SYDVKM. CDR3 size: 15 residues. Here the CDR3 reads CASSWGQGTTDTQYF. Here the CDR3 DNA reads TGTGCCAGCAGTTGGGGACAGGGGACCACAGATACGCAGTATTTT. Complete variable domain (other parts from reference TRBV28 and TRBJ2-3): DVKVTQSSRYLVKRTGEKVFLECVQDMDHENMFWYRQDPGLGLRLIYFSYDVKMKEKGDIPEGYSVSREKKERFSLILESASTNQTSMYLCASSWGQGTTDTQYFGPGTRLTVL.

The rearrangement joins TRBV7-2 to TRBJ1-1; 8 nucleotides align to TRBD1. The CDR3 is 13 amino acids. The germline V gene encodes CDR1 SGHTA and CDR2 FQGNSA. J gave up 5 bases and V 6 bases, and 5 bases lay outside the gene matches. The chain's CDR3 is CASRVTGGTEAFF. As DNA, the CDR3 is TGTGCCAGCAGGGTCACAGGGGGAACTGAAGCTTTCTTT.

J is TRBJ2-1 and V is TRBV5-5; 12 bases are shared with TRBD2. J lost 7 bases, V lost 0 bases, and 8 bases had no gene match. This CDR3 region has 17 residues. Germline CDR1 and CDR2: SGHKS and YYEKEE (reference sequence). The CDR3 DNA is TGTGCCAGCAGCTTGGTTCCTAGCGGGGGGGATTTGAATGAGCAGTTCTTC. Amino acid sequence: CASSLVPSGGDLNEQFF.

The gene calls are TRBV19 and TRBJ1-1; the match to TRBD1 covers 11 bases. V lost 5 bases, J lost 3 bases, and 5 bases stayed unmatched. The CDR3 sequence is 15 residues long. Germline V gene lookup returns CDR1 LNHDA and CDR2 SQIVND (reference sequence). The CDR3, as DNA: TGTGCCAGTAGTGGGGACAGGGGGAAGCACACTGAAGCTTTCTTT. Translation: CASSGDRGKHTEAFF.

The chain is built from TRBV6-5 and TRBJ1-1, with unresolved D. The V end was cut by 3 bases, the J end by 1 base, with 6 bases between. The CDR3 is 13 residues long. CDR1 is MNHEY, CDR2 SVGAGI, per germline. The chain's CDR3 is CASSYHPNTEAFF. The CDR3 DNA reads as TGTGCCAGCAGTTATCATCCGAACACTGAAGCTTTCTTT.

This chain uses TRBV10-3 with TRBJ2-3; D is perhaps TRBD1 (6 bases). The V gene lost 4 bases and the J gene lost 2 bases, with 10 bases spanning the gap. CDR1 and CDR2 from the germline V gene are ENHRY and SYGVKD. This CDR3 has 14 residues. CDR3 in DNA: TGTGCCATCAGTGGGGGGCCCCCCACAGATACGCAGTATTTT. Amino acid sequence: CAISGGPPTDTQYF.

This clone was seen a few times. This chain uses TRBV5-1 with TRBJ1-3; D gene uncertain. Germline CDR1 SGHRS, CDR2 YFSETQ. The V gene lost 0 bases and the J gene lost 5 bases, with 9 bases spanning the gap. The CDR3 covers 14 residues. The chain's CDR3 is CASSLEDKRNTIYF. The CDR3 DNA follows: TGCGCCAGCAGCTTGGAAGACAAGAGAAACACCATATATTTT.

The chain carries TRBV27 and TRBJ1-2; 8 bases align to TRBD1. Trimming at V came to 2 bases and at J to 7 bases, leaving 12 bases not matched to a gene. The CDR3 consists of 16 residues. Germline V gives CDR1 MNHEY, CDR2 SMNVEV (reference sequence). CDR3 residues: CASSLTGVGQGGGYTF. The DNA for the CDR3 is TGTGCCAGCAGTTTAACGGGCGTCGGACAGGGAGGTGGCTACACCTTC.

The chain carries TRBV5-6 and TRBJ1-2, with D tentatively TRBD1 (5 bases). Germline V gives CDR1 SGHDT, CDR2 YYEEEE. CDR3 size: 15 residues. Trimming pared 3 bases from V and 6 bases from J, leaving 18 bases between. The CDR3 spells CASSSPNRQGNGYTF. CDR3 bases: TGTGCCAGCAGCTCCCCAAATCGGCAGGGAAATGGCTACACCTTC.

V usage is TRBV3-1 (or the pseudogene TRBV3-2) and J usage is TRBJ2-7, with D possibly matching TRBD2 (7 bases). The CDR3 runs 15 residues. Per the germline V gene, CDR1 is LGHDT and CDR2 is YNNKEL (reference sequence). Trimming cost V 3 bases and J 7 bases, with 19 bases left between them. CDR3 protein: CASSHTTAGAREQYF. CDR3 in DNA: TGTGCCAGCAGCCACACGACGGCGGGGGCACGGGAGCAGTACTTC.

The chain's CDR3 is CASSENDPRRPAFF. The CDR3 DNA reads as TGTGCCAGCAGTGAAAACGACCCCAGGCGCCCAGCTTTCTTT. J is TRBJ1-1 and V is TRBV25-1; D is undetermined. CDR3 length: 14 amino acids. Trimming cost V 2 bases and J 10 bases, with 17 bases left between them. CDR1 MGHDK and CDR2 SYGVNS come from the germline V gene.

The chain employs TRBV29-1 and TRBJ2-1; 7 nucleotides match TRBD1. The junction had 9 bases not matched to a gene; V was cut back by 3 bases and J by 7 bases. The V gene's germline CDR1 is SQVTM and CDR2 ANQGSEA. The CDR3 totals 14 residues. The DNA of the CDR3 is TGCAGCGTTGACAGCAGGGGGAAAAGGAATGAGCAGTTCTTC. This translates into CSVDSRGKRNEQFF.

V and J are TRBV29-1 and TRBJ1-1, with 7 bases fitting TRBD1. There are 14 residues in the CDR3. Trimming took 6 bases from V and 4 from J; bases not matched to a gene: 11. Looked up from germline, CDR1 is SQVTM and CDR2 is ANQGSEA. The CDR3 DNA reads as TGCAGCGTCCGACGAGACAGGGCCCCCACTGAAGCTTTCTTT. Protein sequence: CSVRRDRAPTEAFF.

The chain links TRBV5-4 to TRBJ1-5; possibly TRBD1 for D (5 bases). The V gene lost 3 bases and the J gene lost 3 bases, with 16 bases spanning the gap. Germline V CDR1 and CDR2: SGHNT, YYREEE (reference sequence). This CDR3 has 16 amino acids. This CDR3 is CASSSDRRENNQPQHF. In DNA form, the CDR3 reads TGTGCCAGCAGCTCCGACCGCAGGGAAAACAATCAGCCCCAGCATTTT.

The chain uses TRBV7-2 and TRBJ1-3; D might be TRBD1 (5 bases). V was pared by 1 base and J by 2 bases, with 12 bases between. Germline CDR1 reads SGHTA; CDR2 reads FQGNSA. This CDR3 is 16 amino acids long. CDR3 in DNA: TGTGCCAGCAGCTTAGAGCGGGGCATCACTGGAAACACCATATATTTT. Its protein product is CASSLERGITGNTIYF.